The next 5 T cell receptor beta chains were all read from a single sample in a study of blood T cell repertoires in COVID-19. Sequenced by immunoSEQ multiplex PCR; TCRdb stores in-frame clones only, minus some. This sample has around 220,000 clones, with about nine tenths found just once. The material sequenced was peripheral blood. The receptors originated from a man aged 45-65 years with acute or convalescent COVID-19.

In regard to this clone: The sample contains more than one DNA sequence encoding this CDR3. The V gene is TRBV5-1, the J gene TRBJ1-5; D is possibly TRBD1 (6 bases). The CDR3 runs to 14 residues. Trimming removed 3 bases from V and 2 bases from J, with 9 bases in between. Germline V gene data show CDR1 as SGHRS and CDR2 as YFSETQ. The DNA for the CDR3 is TGCGCCAGCAGCTCGGGACAAGGCAATCAGCCCCAGCATTTT. This gives the protein CASSSGQGNQPQHF.

The chain has TRBV18 and TRBJ1-2, with D maybe TRBD1 (6 bases). Germline V gene lookup returns CDR1 KGHSH and CDR2 LQKENI. V was trimmed by 3 bases and J by 4 bases, leaving 21 bases between them. The CDR3 has 17 residues. The DNA of the CDR3 is TGTGCCAGCTCACCTACGGCCGGGACAACAACAACCTATGGCTACACCTTC. This gives the protein CASSPTAGTTTTYGYTF.

The J gene is TRBJ2-3, the V gene TRBV2, with TRBD2 identical over 9 bases. With 6 bases clipped from V and 4 bases from J, the junction kept 11 bases outside the gene matches. Germline V gene lookup returns CDR1 SNHLY and CDR2 FYNNEI. The CDR3 extends over 16 amino acids. CDR3 nucleotides: TGTGCCAGCAGCTCACATAGCGGGGGAGGCGCAGATACGCAGTATTTT. Its translation is CASSSHSGGGADTQYF.

The chain has TRBV7-3 and TRBJ1-4; D possibly corresponds to TRBD1 (6 bases). CDR3 length: 21 amino acids. V was pared by 7 bases and J by 0 bases, with 30 bases between. Germline V gives CDR1 SGHTA, CDR2 FQGTGA. The CDR3 loop reads CASTIEGLGIRGRATNEKLFF. CDR3 DNA sequence: TGTGCCAGCACCATAGAGGGTCTGGGTATCAGGGGCCGTGCAACTAATGAAAAACTGTTTTTT.

The rearrangement uses TRBV5-5 and TRBJ1-2, with 8 nucleotides matching TRBD1. This CDR3 contains 15 residues. From germline, CDR1 is SGHKS and CDR2 YYEKEE (reference sequence). Trimming took 4 bases from V and 2 from J; bases not matched to a gene: 7. This CDR3 is CASSATGESNYGYTF. The CDR3 nucleotides read TGTGCCAGCAGCGCGACAGGGGAGAGCAACTATGGCTACACCTTC.